This T cell receptor (beta chain) was sequenced during a study of OX40 agonist ivuxolimab in advanced cancers. Study-level information: The study gave patients intravenous ivuxolimab at 0.01 to 10 mg/kg every 2 weeks.

Regarding this clone: Antigen: not known.

This table comes from immunoSEQ multiplex PCR, and its TCRdb copy is limited to in-frame clones, with some not included. This table holds some 72,000 clones, around nine tenths found once. V was trimmed by 7 bases and J by 5 bases, leaving 16 bases between them. The CDR3 covers 14 residues. Per the germline V gene, CDR1 is SGHTA and CDR2 is FQGNSA. Study-level results: CD8+ T cells (on average) carried more expanded clones than CD4+ T cells.

The chain combines TRBV7-2 with TRBJ2-3; no clear D gene. Sequencing used CD4+ or CD8+ T cells sorted from blood, obtained in a trial of the OX40 agonist ivuxolimab. This clonotype was obtained from an adult with an advanced solid tumor such as melanoma, head and neck, liver or kidney cancer. CDR3 residues: CASTSPGIGDTQYF. In DNA form, the CDR3 reads TGTGCCAGCACCTCACCGGGCATAGGAGATACGCAGTATTTT.